Reported below is one T cell receptor (beta chain). Its antigen remains unknown. This sample is part of a study of cytomegalovirus exposure and HLA in healthy donors. Study-level points and caveats: A few chains tied to CMV proved CMV antigen-specific in vitro. A classifier reportedly called cytomegalovirus status with high sensitivity and specificity. The tendency of first-cohort TCR clusters to co-occur in the 120 validation repertoires was identified by a subsequent analysis.

This CDR3 has 12 residues. The V end lost 0 bases, the J end lost 8 bases, and 5 bases lay between the germline ends. Per germline, CDR1 SEHNR and CDR2 FQNEAQ (reference sequence). TCRdb's copy holds only in-frame clones and misses some; the assay was immunoSEQ multiplex PCR. The sample lists about 160,000 clones, roughly 91% occurring once. V usage is TRBV7-9 and J usage is TRBJ2-1; D unresolved. Input material: PBMCs. This TCR derives from a woman aged 18-29 years in good health and CMV-seropositive. Written as DNA, the CDR3 is TGTGCCAGCAGCTTAGCGGGCCATGAGCAGTTCTTC. Translation gives CASSLAGHEQFF. Together with reference TRBV7-9 and TRBJ2-1, the CDR3 gives the full variable domain: DTGVSQNPRHKITKRGQNVTFRCDPISEHNRLYWYRQTLGQGPEFLTYFQNEAQLEKSRLLSDRFSAERPKGSFSTLEIQRTEQGDSAMYLCASSLAGHEQFFGPGTRLTVL.